The T cell receptor (beta chain) described here comes from a study of technical replicates of blood from a handful of donors. TCRdb's copy holds only in-frame clones and misses some; the assay was immunoSEQ multiplex PCR. The sample gives about 62,000 clones, about nine tenths of which show up once; approximately 4.8% is in the top ten. This CDR3 spans 18 amino acids. Unmatched junction bases numbered 13, after V lost 0 bases and J lost 4 bases. Germline V CDR1 and CDR2: LGHNA, YNFKEQ. The source material was PBMCs. The source is a human donor in good health. Some clones in this sample may be carry-over from other donors' samples. The gene calls are TRBV4-2 and TRBJ2-7; the match to TRBD2 covers 9 bases. CDR3 in DNA: TGTGCCAGCAGCCAAGAGGTTGGCCTAGCGGGAAACTTATACGAGCAGTACTTC. Residues: CASSQEVGLAGNLYEQYF.